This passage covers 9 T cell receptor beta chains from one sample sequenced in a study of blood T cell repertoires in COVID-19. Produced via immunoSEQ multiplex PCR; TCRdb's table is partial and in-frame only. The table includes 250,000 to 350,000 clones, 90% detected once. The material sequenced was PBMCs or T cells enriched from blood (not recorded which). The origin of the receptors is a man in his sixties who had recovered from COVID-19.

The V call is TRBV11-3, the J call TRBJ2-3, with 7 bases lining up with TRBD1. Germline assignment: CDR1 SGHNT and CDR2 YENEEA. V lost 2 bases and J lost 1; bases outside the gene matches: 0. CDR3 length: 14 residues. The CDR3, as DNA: TGTGCCAGCAGCTTACAGGGGGGCACAGATACGCAGTATTTT. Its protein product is CASSLQGGTDTQYF.

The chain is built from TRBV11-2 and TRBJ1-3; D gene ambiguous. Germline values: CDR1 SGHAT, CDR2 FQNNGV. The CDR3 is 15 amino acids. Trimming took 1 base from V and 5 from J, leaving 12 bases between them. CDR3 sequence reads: CASSLVTGFRNTIYF. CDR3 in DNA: TGTGCCAGCAGCTTAGTTACGGGTTTTAGAAACACCATATATTTT. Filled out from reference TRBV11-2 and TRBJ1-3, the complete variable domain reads EAGVAQSPRYKIIEKRQSVAFWCNPISGHATLYWYQQILGQGPKLLIQFQNNGVVDDSQLPKDRFSAERLKGVDSTLKIQPAKLEDSAVYLCASSLVTGFRNTIYFGEGSWLTVV.

The CDR3 coding sequence is TGTGCCAGCAGCTTGGACAGGGGGATCAGGAATTCACCCCTCCACTTT. Translation: CASSLDRGIRNSPLHF. The V call is TRBV5-4, the J call TRBJ1-6, with 8 bases lining up with TRBD1. The CDR3 totals 16 residues. CDR1 is SGHNT and CDR2 is YYREEE in the germline V gene (reference sequence). J lost 7 bases, V lost 0 bases, and 6 bases had no gene match.

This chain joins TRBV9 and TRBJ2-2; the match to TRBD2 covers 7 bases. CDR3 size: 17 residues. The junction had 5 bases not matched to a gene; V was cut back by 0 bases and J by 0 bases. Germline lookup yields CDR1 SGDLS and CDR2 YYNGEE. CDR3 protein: CASSVASGAANTGELFF. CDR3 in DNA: TGTGCCAGCAGCGTAGCCAGCGGGGCCGCGAACACCGGGGAGCTGTTTTTT.

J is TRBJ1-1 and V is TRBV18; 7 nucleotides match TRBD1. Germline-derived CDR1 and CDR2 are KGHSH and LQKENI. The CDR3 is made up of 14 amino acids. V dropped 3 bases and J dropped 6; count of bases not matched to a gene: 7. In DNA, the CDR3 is TGTGCCAGCTCACCGGACAGGATGGGTCCTGAAGCTTTCTTT. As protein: CASSPDRMGPEAFF. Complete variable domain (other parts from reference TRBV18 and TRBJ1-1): NAGVMQNPRHLVRRRGQEARLRCSPMKGHSHVYWYRQLPEEGLKFMVYLQKENIIDESGMPKERFSAEFPKEGPSILRIQQVVRGDSAAYFCASSPDRMGPEAFFGQGTRLTVV.

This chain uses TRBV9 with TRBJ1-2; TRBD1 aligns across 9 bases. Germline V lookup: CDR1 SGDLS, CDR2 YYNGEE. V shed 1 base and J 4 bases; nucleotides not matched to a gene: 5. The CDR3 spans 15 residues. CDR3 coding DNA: TGTGCCAGCAGCGTAACTCCGGGACAGGGCTATGGCTACACCTTC. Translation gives CASSVTPGQGYGYTF.

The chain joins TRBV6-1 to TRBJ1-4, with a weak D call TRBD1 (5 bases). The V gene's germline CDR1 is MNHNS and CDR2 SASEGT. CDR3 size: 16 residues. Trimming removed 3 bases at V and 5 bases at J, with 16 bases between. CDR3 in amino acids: CASSDLPTAMNEKLFF. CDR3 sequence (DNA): TGTGCCAGCAGTGATCTCCCGACAGCGATGAATGAAAAACTGTTTTTT.

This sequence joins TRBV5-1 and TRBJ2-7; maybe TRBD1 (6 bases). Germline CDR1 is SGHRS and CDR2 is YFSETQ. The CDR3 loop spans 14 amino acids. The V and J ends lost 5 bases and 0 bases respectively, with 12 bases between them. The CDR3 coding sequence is TGCGCCAGCAGTCAGGGGACACACTCCTACGAGCAGTACTTC. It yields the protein CASSQGTHSYEQYF.

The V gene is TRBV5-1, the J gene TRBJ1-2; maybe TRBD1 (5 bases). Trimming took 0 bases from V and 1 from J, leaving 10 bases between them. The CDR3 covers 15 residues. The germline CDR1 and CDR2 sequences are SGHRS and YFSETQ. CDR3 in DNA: TGCGCCAGCAGCTTGGTCGGGGGTATTAACTATGGCTACACCTTC. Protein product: CASSLVGGINYGYTF. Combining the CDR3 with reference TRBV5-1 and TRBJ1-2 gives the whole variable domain KAGVTQTPRYLIKTRGQQVTLSCSPISGHRSVSWYQQTPGQGLQFLFEYFSETQRNKGNFPGRFSGRQFSNSRSEMNVSTLELGDSALYLCASSLVGGINYGYTFGSGTRLTVV.